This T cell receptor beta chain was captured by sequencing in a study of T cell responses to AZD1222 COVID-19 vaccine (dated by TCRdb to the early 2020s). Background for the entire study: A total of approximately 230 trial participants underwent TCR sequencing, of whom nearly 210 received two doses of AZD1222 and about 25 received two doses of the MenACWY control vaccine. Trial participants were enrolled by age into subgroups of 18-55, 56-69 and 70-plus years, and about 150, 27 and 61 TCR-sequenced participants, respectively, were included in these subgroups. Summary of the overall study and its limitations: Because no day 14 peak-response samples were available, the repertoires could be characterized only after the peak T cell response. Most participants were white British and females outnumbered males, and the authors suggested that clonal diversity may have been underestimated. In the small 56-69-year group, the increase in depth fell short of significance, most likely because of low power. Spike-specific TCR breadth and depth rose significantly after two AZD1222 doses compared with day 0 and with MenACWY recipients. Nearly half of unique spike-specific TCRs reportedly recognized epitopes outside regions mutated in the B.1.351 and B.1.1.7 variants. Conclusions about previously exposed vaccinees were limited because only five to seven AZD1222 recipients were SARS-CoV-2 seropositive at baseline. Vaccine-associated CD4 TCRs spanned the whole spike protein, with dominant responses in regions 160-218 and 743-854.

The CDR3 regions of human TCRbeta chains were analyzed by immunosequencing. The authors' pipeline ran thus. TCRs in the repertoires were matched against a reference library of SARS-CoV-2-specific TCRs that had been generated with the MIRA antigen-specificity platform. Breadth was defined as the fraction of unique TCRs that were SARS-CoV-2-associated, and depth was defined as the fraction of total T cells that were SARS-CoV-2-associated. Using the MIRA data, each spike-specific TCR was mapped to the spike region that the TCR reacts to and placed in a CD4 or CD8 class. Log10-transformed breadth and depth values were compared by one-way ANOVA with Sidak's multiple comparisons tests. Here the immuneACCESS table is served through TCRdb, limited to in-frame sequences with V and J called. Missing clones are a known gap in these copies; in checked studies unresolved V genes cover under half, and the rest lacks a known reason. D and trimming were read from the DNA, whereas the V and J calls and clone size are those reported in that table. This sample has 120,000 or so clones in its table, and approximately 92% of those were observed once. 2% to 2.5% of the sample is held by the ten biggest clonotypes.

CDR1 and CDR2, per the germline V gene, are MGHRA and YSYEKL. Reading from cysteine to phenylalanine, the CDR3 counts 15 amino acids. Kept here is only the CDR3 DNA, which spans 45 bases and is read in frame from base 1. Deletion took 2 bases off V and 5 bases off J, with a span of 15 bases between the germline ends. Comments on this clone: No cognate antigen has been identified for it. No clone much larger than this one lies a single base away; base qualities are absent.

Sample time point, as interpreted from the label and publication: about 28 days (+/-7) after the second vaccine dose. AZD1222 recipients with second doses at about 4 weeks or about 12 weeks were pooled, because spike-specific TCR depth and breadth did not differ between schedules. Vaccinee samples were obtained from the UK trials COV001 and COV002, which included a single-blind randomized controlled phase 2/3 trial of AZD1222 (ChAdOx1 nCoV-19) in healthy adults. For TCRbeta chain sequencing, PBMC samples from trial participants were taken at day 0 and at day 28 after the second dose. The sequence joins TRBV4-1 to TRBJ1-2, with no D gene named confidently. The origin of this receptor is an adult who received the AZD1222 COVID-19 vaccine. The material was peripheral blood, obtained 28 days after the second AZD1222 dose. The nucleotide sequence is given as TGCGCCAGCAGCCAAAATTCACCCTCCGTATATGGCTACACCTTC. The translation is CASSQNSPSVYGYTF.